The 19 T cell receptor beta chains in this list originate from one sample, sequenced in a study of PD-L1 blockade in urothelial cancer. The table came from immunoSEQ multiplex PCR; TCRdb's copy has only in-frame clones and leaves some out. Of around 69,000 clones in the sample, about 91% were seen once. Time point meaning: peripheral blood 6 weeks after treatment start. The input for sequencing was PBMCs, taken around atezolizumab (anti-PD-L1) treatment. These receptor sequences come from a woman aged 80 or older with urothelial cancer.

The V and J genes are TRBV5-1 and TRBJ2-2; possibly TRBD2 for D (6 bases). V lost 0 bases, J lost 4 bases, and 16 bases lay in between. Germline V gene lookup returns CDR1 SGHRS and CDR2 YFSETQ. The CDR3 covers 17 residues. The CDR3 DNA is TGCGCCAGCAGCTTGGTAGTAGTGGGACTTCCCACCGGGGAGCTGTTTTTT. Translated: CASSLVVVGLPTGELFF. The whole variable domain, remainder taken from reference TRBV5-1 and TRBJ2-2, is KAGVTQTPRYLIKTRGQQVTLSCSPISGHRSVSWYQQTPGQGLQFLFEYFSETQRNKGNFPGRFSGRQFSNSRSEMNVSTLELGDSALYLCASSLVVVGLPTGELFFGEGSRLTVL.

The V call is TRBV4-2, the J call TRBJ2-5, with TRBD2 as a possible D gene (5 bases). Trimming shortened V by 0 bases and J by 10 bases, and 15 bases separated the two germline ends. The CDR3 runs to 14 residues. CDR1 is LGHNA and CDR2 is YNFKEQ in the germline V gene. For the CDR3, the DNA is TGTGCCAGCAGCCAAGATCGAGCGGCACGGGTCCAGTACTTC. Its translation is CASSQDRAARVQYF.

This clone has only one observation. The V gene is TRBV7-6, the J gene TRBJ2-1; D is possibly TRBD1 (5 bases). This CDR3 is 14 amino acids long. With 5 bases removed from V and 9 bases from J, the gap between germline ends came to 17 bases. The V gene's germline CDR1 is SGHVS and CDR2 FNYEAQ. Here the CDR3 reads CASSPQGKRGEQFF. CDR3 nucleotide sequence: TGTGCCAGCAGCCCGCAGGGTAAAAGGGGTGAGCAGTTCTTC. Full variable domain (outside the CDR3, taken from reference TRBV7-6 and TRBJ2-1): GAGVSQSPRYKVTKRGQDVALRCDPISGHVSLYWYRQALGQGPEFLTYFNYEAQQDKSGLPNDRFSAERPEGSISTLTIQRTEQRDSAMYRCASSPQGKRGEQFFGPGTRLTVL.

This clone was seen only once. The V and J genes are TRBV10-1 and TRBJ2-1; 13 positions match TRBD2. Unmatched junction bases numbered 5, after V lost 0 bases and J lost 15 bases. Germline CDR1 reads WNHNN; CDR2 reads SYGVQD (reference sequence). This CDR3 has 14 residues. This CDR3 reads CASSESTSGRALFF. The CDR3 DNA reads TGCGCCAGCAGTGAGTCAACTAGCGGGAGGGCATTGTTCTTC.

The chain has TRBV6-1 and TRBJ1-5, with a possible D match to TRBD1 (6 bases). The V gene's germline CDR1 is MNHNS and CDR2 SASEGT. Trimming took 3 bases from V and 9 from J, leaving 18 bases between them. The CDR3 covers 15 residues. The CDR3 DNA reads TGTGCCAGCAGTGAGGGGGCCCCCATGTTACGGCCCCAGCATTTT. Translated: CASSEGAPMLRPQHF.

This chain joins TRBV6-1 and TRBJ1-1; D call uncertain. The CDR3 runs 14 residues. Trimming took off 6 bases at V and 4 bases at J, with 15 bases between the two ends. Germline CDR1 MNHNS, CDR2 SASEGT. The CDR3 bases are TGTGCCAGCAGACCCTCAGGTCGGGGCACTGAAGCTTTCTTT. Translated, it gives CASRPSGRGTEAFF.

The chain uses TRBV28 and TRBJ1-2; a weak D match, TRBD1 (5 bases). The CDR3 consists of 12 residues. Germline assignment: CDR1 MDHEN and CDR2 SYDVKM. The V end lost 7 bases, the J end lost 8 bases, and 14 bases lay between the germline ends. CDR3 amino acids: CASTSQGGGYTF. CDR3 DNA: TGTGCCAGCACTTCCCAGGGTGGGGGCTACACCTTC.

This chain links TRBV19 with TRBJ2-1; 10 bases agree with TRBD2. This CDR3 is 14 amino acids long. Trimming at V came to 9 bases and at J to 6 bases, leaving 8 bases not matched to a gene. Germline CDR1 reads LNHDA; CDR2 reads SQIVND (reference sequence). The CDR3 spells CASLSGRIGNEQFF. The CDR3 region has the DNA TGTGCCAGCCTTAGCGGGAGGATCGGCAATGAGCAGTTCTTC.

This chain joins TRBV7-8 and TRBJ2-7; 7 positions match TRBD2. V trimming: 2 bases; J trimming: 6 bases; junction bases outside the gene matches: 10. Germline values: CDR1 SGHVS, CDR2 FQNEAQ. This CDR3 region has 15 residues. CDR3 bases: TGTGCCAGCAGCTTAATATGGCTAGCGGAGGTCGAGCAGTACTTC. Translating it yields CASSLIWLAEVEQYF.

The chain is built from TRBV15 and TRBJ2-7, with D perhaps TRBD2 (5 bases). The germline CDR1 and CDR2 sequences are LNHNV and YYDKDF (reference sequence). The CDR3 runs 13 residues. The V end lost 1 base, the J end lost 3 bases, and 7 bases lay between the germline ends. The CDR3 region is CATSRARDYEQYF. The CDR3 region has the DNA TGTGCCACCAGCAGAGCGAGGGACTACGAGCAGTACTTC.

The chain is built from TRBV5-1 and TRBJ1-2; D gene ambiguous. CDR3 length: 13 amino acids. Germline CDR1 is SGHRS and CDR2 is YFSETQ. V was cut by 3 bases and J by 5 bases, with 11 bases left in between. The chain's CDR3 is CASSSNGEYGYTF. In nucleotides, the CDR3 is TGCGCCAGCAGCTCGAACGGAGAATATGGCTACACCTTC.

The chain has TRBV7-2 and TRBJ1-1; TRBD1 matches 9 bases. Germline lookup yields CDR1 SGHTA and CDR2 FQGNSA. The CDR3 runs to 16 residues. J lost 2 bases, V lost 5 bases, and 9 bases had no gene match. CDR3 bases: TGTGCCAGCAGCCAGGACAGGGGCCGAATCAACACTGAAGCTTTCTTT. Amino acids: CASSQDRGRINTEAFF. Looking up the rest from reference TRBV7-2 and TRBJ1-1 gives the full variable domain: GAGVSQSPSNKVTEKGKDVELRCDPISGHTALYWYRQSLGQGLEFLIYFQGNSAPDKSGLPSDRFSAERTGGSVSTLTIQRTQQEDSAVYLCASSQDRGRINTEAFFGQGTRLTVV.

The V call is TRBV29-1, the J call TRBJ1-5; 9 nucleotides agree with TRBD1. The CDR3 sequence is 13 residues long. The J segment lost 7 bases and the V segment lost 5 bases, leaving 6 bases of the junction unmatched. The germline V gene encodes CDR1 SQVTM and CDR2 ANQGSEA. CDR3 DNA sequence: TGCAGCGTTCGTCTGGACAGGGGACAGCCCCAGCATTTT. Translation gives CSVRLDRGQPQHF. The variable domain in full, completed from reference TRBV29-1 and TRBJ1-5, reads SAVISQKPSRDICQRGTSLTIQCQVDSQVTMMFWYRQQPGQSLTLIATANQGSEATYESGFVIDKFPISRPNLTFSTLTVSNMSPEDSSIYLCSVRLDRGQPQHFGDGTRLSIL.

The chain recombines TRBV5-5 with TRBJ2-7; D not certain. Deletions cut 1 base from V and 0 bases from J, with 8 bases between. The CDR3 runs 14 residues. CDR1 and CDR2 (germline): SGHKS, YYEKEE (reference sequence). CDR3 DNA: TGTGCCAGCAGCTTGAGACTGAGCTCCTACGAGCAGTACTTC. Translation: CASSLRLSSYEQYF.

The CDR3 reads CATSRARPLVAGLTLDVFF. The CDR3 DNA is TGTGCCACCAGCAGAGCCCGCCCACTTGTGGCAGGGCTCACACTCGATGTTTTCTTT. The chain has TRBV15 and TRBJ1-1; D perhaps matches TRBD1 (5 bases). Germline values: CDR1 LNHNV, CDR2 YYDKDF (reference sequence). The CDR3 is made up of 19 amino acids. V was pared by 1 base and J by 13 bases, with 34 bases between.

This clone was detected once. This chain connects TRBV11-1 to TRBJ2-1; the match to TRBD2 covers 8 bases. The V gene's germline CDR1 is SGHAT and CDR2 FQDESV (reference sequence). J gave up 8 bases and V 5 bases, and 14 bases lay outside the gene matches. The CDR3 spans 16 residues. CDR3 nucleotide sequence: TGTGCCAGCAGCCCGGGAAGCGGGAGTCAGGAAGATGAGCAGTTCTTC. This codes for CASSPGSGSQEDEQFF.

The genes are TRBV29-1 and TRBJ2-7; D uncertain. The germline V and J ends were trimmed by 7 bases and 0 bases, with 16 bases remaining between them. CDR1 is SQVTM, CDR2 ANQGSEA, per germline. There are 14 residues in the CDR3. The CDR3 here is CSARQAEFSYEQYF. CDR3 nucleotides: TGCAGCGCCCGCCAAGCTGAATTCTCCTACGAGCAGTACTTC.

The genes are TRBV5-5 and TRBJ2-1; 10 positions match TRBD2. After removal of 4 bases from V and 5 bases from J, the junction contained 6 bases not matched to a gene. Per the germline V gene, CDR1 is SGHKS and CDR2 is YYEKEE (reference sequence). This CDR3 comprises 15 residues. For the CDR3, the DNA is TGTGCCAGCAGCAATAGCGGGAGGCCTAACAATGAGCAGTTCTTC. Translated, it gives CASSNSGRPNNEQFF.

The chain combines TRBV19 with TRBJ2-1, with 7 bases fitting TRBD2. The V segment lost 4 bases and the J segment 4 bases; nucleotides outside the gene matches: 13. The CDR3 is made up of 17 amino acids. CDR1 is LNHDA, CDR2 SQIVND, per germline (reference sequence). The CDR3 reads CASSTPLPGGSYNEQFF. CDR3 DNA: TGTGCCAGTAGTACCCCACTGCCGGGCGGGAGTTACAATGAGCAGTTCTTC.